The clone carrying this TCR beta chain was detected only a few times. What it binds is unknown. Per germline, CDR1 MGHRA and CDR2 YSYEKL. The CDR3 extends over 16 amino acids. With V trimmed by 3 bases and J by 3 bases, 6 bases remained unmatched. The sample belongs to a study of identical twins. Overall study findings and caveats: Without tracking the same donors, conclusions rested on cross-sectional statistical analysis.

Through template switching, a universal primer site was introduced, and the cDNA contained unique molecular identifiers. A single record per CDR3 protein comes from TCRdb applying MiXCR to the 5' RACE reads. The sample has around 490,000 distinct CDR3 sequences, roughly an eighth seen once. All donors comprised healthy Caucasians. The data also belong to a second study, concerning yellow fever vaccine responses in identical twins. That report notes: On the reported evidence, twins' vaccine T cell responses seemed partly convergent and partly personalized.

The chain couples TRBV4-1 to TRBJ2-3; 10 bases are shared with TRBD1. The sample was CD4+ T cells sorted from blood. This TCR derives from a woman under 30 in good health. The DNA of the CDR3 is TGCGCCAGCAGCCACCTCGACAGGGGGCGTACAGATACGCAGTATTTT. Translated: CASSHLDRGRTDTQYF.